The present T cell receptor beta chain was sequenced within a study of CD8 T cells in Susac syndrome. Across the whole study: Blood was drawn from patients with Susac syndrome. At that point, they were therapy-naive, on corticosteroids, or on intravenous immunoglobulin alone.

With random hexamers, about 0.5 to 1 ug RNA was reverse transcribed. TCRdb recomputed calls from the immunoSEQ multiplex PCR reads with MiXCR, one row per CDR3 protein. This sample has approximately 180,000 distinct CDR3 sequences, with roughly 90% found just once. Sequencing of TCR beta was carried out in blood CD8+ and CD4+ T cells. The source is a human donor with Susac syndrome. The material sequenced was CD4+ T cells from PBMCs.

The CDR3 loop reads CASRPGGTGGGSEAFF. CDR3 sequence (DNA): TGTGCCAGCCGACCTGGCGGGACAGGGGGCGGGAGTGAAGCTTTCTTT. V and J are TRBV27 and TRBJ1-1; TRBD1 matches at 12 bases. The trim removed 8 bases at V and 7 bases at J, leaving 14 bases unmatched. CDR1 and CDR2 (germline): MNHEY, SMNVEV (reference sequence). There are 16 residues in the CDR3.